This TCR beta chain derives from a study of shared T cell receptors in the human thymus. Here immunoSEQ multiplex PCR was the method, and the copy in TCRdb shows in-frame clones only, minus some. The sample holds 500,000 to 850,000 clones, 70% to 90% seen once. V lost 0 bases to trimming and J lost 0 bases, with 10 bases between them. The CDR3 totals 17 residues. Germline V gene lookup returns CDR1 SGHRS and CDR2 YFSETQ. The same data also contributed to another study, on human thymus T cells. That source adds: Corrective heart surgery yielded resections, and these provided the thymus tissue. Related studies found that unrelated individuals share highly overlapping thymic repertoires.

The TCR originated in a boy under two years old with a congenital heart defect. The sequenced sample consisted of thymocytes. The V gene is TRBV5-1, the J gene TRBJ2-6, with TRBD2 as a possible D gene (5 bases). The CDR3 protein is CASSLERVDSGANVLTF. DNA for the CDR3: TGCGCCAGCAGCTTGGAGAGGGTCGACTCTGGGGCCAACGTCCTGACTTTC. The full variable domain, its missing parts supplied by reference TRBV5-1 and TRBJ2-6, is KAGVTQTPRYLIKTRGQQVTLSCSPISGHRSVSWYQQTPGQGLQFLFEYFSETQRNKGNFPGRFSGRQFSNSRSEMNVSTLELGDSALYLCASSLERVDSGANVLTFGAGSRLTVL.